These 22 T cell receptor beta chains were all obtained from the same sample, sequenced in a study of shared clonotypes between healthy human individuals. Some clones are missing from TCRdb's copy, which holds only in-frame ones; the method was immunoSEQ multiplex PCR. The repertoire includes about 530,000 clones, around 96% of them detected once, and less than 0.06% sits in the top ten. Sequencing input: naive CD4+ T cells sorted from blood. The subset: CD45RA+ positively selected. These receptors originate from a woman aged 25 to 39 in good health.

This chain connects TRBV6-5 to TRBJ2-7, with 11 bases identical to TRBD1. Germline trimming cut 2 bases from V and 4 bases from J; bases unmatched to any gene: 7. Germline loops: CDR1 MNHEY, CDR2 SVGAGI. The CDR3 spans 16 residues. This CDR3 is CASSYARDRGRYEQYF. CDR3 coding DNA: TGTGCCAGCAGTTACGCCCGGGACAGGGGGAGGTACGAGCAGTACTTC.

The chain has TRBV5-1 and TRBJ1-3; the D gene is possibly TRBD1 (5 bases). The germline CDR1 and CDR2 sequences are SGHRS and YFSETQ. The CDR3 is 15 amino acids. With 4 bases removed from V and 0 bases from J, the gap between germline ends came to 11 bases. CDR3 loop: CASSPGPISGNTIYF. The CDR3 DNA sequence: TGCGCCAGCAGCCCGGGGCCCATCTCTGGAAACACCATATATTTT.

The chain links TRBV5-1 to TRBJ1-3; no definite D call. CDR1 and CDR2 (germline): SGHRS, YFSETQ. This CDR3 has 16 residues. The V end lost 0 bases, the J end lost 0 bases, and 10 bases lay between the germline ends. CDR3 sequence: CASSLGSPTSGNTIYF. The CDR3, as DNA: TGCGCCAGCAGCTTGGGTTCCCCCACCTCTGGAAACACCATATATTTT.

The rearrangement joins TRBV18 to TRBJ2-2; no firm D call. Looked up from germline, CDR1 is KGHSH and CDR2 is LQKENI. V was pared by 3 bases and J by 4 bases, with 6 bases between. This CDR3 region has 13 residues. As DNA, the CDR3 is TGTGCCAGCTCACCCCGGGCCACCGGGGAGCTGTTTTTT. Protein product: CASSPRATGELFF.

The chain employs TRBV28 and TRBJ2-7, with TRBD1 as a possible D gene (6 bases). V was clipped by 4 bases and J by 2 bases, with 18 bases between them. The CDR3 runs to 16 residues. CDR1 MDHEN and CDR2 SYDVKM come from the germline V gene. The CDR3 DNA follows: TGTGCCAGCAGTTCCCACCCCGTGCCAGGGGCCTACGAGCAGTACTTC. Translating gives CASSSHPVPGAYEQYF.

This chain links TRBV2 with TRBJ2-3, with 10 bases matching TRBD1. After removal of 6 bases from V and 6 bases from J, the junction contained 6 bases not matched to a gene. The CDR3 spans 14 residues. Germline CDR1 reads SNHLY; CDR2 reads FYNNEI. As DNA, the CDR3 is TGTGCCAGCAGATGGGGGACAGGGGTCGATACGCAGTATTTT. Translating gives CASRWGTGVDTQYF.

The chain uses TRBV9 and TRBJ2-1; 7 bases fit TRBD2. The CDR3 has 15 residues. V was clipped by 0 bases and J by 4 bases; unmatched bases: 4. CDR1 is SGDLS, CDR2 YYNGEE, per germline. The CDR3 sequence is CASSVVAGVYNEQFF. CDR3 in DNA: TGTGCCAGCAGCGTAGTTGCGGGAGTTTACAATGAGCAGTTCTTC.

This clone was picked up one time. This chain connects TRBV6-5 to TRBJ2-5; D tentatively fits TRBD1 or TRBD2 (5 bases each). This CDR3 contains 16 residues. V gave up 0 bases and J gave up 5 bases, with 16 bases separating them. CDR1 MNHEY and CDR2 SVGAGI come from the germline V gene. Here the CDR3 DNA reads TGTGCCAGCAGTTACTCCGGGGCCCTCCCAGGGGAGACCCAGTACTTC. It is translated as CASSYSGALPGETQYF.

The CDR3 loop reads CASSYGGPQGTYEQYF. CDR3 coding DNA: TGTGCCAGCAGTTACGGTGGGCCACAGGGAACCTACGAGCAGTACTTC. This chain uses TRBV6-5 with TRBJ2-7; D is possibly TRBD1 (6 bases). Germline V lookup: CDR1 MNHEY, CDR2 SVGAGI. Deletions cut 2 bases from V and 2 bases from J, with 16 bases between. CDR3 length: 16 residues.

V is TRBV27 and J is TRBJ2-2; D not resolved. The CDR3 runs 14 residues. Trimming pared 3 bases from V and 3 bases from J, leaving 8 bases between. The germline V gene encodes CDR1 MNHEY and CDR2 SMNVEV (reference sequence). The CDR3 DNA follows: TGTGCCAGCAGTTTTACACGGGACACCGGGGAGCTGTTTTTT. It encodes CASSFTRDTGELFF.

CDR3 nucleotide sequence: TGTGCCAGCAGTTCAGGAAAACTAGCGGGCTGGAACACCGGGGAGCTGTTTTTT. This codes for CASSSGKLAGWNTGELFF. The J gene is TRBJ2-2, the V gene TRBV9; TRBD2 agrees at 9 bases. V shed 5 bases, J shed 1 base, and the junction held 12 bases outside the gene matches. The germline V gene encodes CDR1 SGDLS and CDR2 YYNGEE. CDR3 size: 18 residues.

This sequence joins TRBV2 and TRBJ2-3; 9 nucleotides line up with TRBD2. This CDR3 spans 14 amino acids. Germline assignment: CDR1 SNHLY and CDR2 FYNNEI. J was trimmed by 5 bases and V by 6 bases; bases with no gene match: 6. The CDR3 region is CASRPGLAVDTQYF. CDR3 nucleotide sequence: TGTGCCAGCAGGCCGGGACTAGCCGTAGATACGCAGTATTTT.

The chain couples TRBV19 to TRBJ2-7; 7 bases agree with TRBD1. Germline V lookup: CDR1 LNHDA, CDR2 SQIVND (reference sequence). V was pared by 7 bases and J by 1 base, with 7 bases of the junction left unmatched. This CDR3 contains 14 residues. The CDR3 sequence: CASNTGTESYEQYF. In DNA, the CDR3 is TGTGCCAGTAATACCGGGACAGAGTCCTACGAGCAGTACTTC. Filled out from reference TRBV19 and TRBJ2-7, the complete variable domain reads DGGITQSPKYLFRKEGQNVTLSCEQNLNHDAMYWYRQDPGQGLRLIYYSQIVNDFQKGDIAEGYSVSREKKESFPLTVTSAQKNPTAFYLCASNTGTESYEQYFGPGTRLTVT.

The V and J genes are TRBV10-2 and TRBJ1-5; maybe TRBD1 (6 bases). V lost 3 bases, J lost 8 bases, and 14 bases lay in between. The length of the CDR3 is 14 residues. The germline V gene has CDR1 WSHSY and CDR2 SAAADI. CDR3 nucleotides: TGCGCCAGCAGTGATCGGGGGCCCGTGAAGCCCCAGCATTTT. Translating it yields CASSDRGPVKPQHF.

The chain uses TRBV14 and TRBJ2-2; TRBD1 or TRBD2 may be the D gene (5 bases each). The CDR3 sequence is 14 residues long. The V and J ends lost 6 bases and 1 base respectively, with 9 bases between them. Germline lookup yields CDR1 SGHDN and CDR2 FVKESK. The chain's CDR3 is CASRRGQNTGELFF. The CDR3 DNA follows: TGTGCCAGCAGGAGGGGTCAGAACACCGGGGAGCTGTTTTTT.

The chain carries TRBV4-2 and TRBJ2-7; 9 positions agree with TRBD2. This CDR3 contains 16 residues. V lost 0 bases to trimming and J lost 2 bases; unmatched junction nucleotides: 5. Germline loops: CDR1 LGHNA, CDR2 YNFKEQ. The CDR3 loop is CASSQEGTSSTYEQYF. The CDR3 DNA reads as TGTGCCAGCAGCCAAGAAGGGACTAGCTCTACCTACGAGCAGTACTTC.

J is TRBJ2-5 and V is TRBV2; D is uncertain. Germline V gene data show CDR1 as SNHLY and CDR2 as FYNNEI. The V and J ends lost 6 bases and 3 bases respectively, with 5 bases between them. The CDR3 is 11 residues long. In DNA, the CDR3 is TGTGCCAGCAGCATGGAAGAGACCCAGTACTTC. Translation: CASSMEETQYF. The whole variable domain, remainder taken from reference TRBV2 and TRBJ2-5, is EPEVTQTPSHQVTQMGQEVILRCVPISNHLYFYWYRQILGQKVEFLVSFYNNEISEKSEIFDDQFSVERPDGSNFTLKIRSTKLEDSAMYFCASSMEETQYFGPGTRLLVL.

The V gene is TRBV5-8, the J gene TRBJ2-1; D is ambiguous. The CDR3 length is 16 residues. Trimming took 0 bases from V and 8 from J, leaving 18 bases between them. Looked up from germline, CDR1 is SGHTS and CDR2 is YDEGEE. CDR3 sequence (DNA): TGTGCCAGCAGCTTGGAGGCCGGACGAGGACGGGATGAGCAGTTCTTC. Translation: CASSLEAGRGRDEQFF.

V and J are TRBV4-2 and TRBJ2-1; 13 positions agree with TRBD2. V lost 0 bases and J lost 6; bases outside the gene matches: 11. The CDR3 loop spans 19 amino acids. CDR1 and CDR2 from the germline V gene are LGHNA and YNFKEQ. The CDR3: CASSQDLRIGTSGINEQFF. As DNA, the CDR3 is TGTGCCAGCAGCCAAGATCTTAGAATCGGGACTAGCGGGATCAATGAGCAGTTCTTC.

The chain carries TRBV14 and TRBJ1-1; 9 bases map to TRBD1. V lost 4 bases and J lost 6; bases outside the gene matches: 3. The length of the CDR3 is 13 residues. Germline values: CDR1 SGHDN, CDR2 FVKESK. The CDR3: CASSRDRVPEAFF. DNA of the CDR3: TGTGCCAGCAGCCGGGACAGGGTCCCTGAAGCTTTCTTT.

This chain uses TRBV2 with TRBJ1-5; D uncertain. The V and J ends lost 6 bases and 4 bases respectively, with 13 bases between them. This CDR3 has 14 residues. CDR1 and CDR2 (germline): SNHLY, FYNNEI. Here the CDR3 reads CASSRRNTNQPQHF. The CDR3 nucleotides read TGTGCCAGCAGCCGACGGAACACTAATCAGCCCCAGCATTTT. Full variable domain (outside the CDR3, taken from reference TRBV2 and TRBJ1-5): EPEVTQTPSHQVTQMGQEVILRCVPISNHLYFYWYRQILGQKVEFLVSFYNNEISEKSEIFDDQFSVERPDGSNFTLKIRSTKLEDSAMYFCASSRRNTNQPQHFGDGTRLSIL.

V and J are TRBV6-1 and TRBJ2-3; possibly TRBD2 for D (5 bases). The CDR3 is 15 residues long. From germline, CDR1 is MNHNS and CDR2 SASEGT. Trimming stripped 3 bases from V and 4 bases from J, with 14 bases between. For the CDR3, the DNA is TGTGCCAGCAGTGATCGAGCTAGCATCCCAGATACGCAGTATTTT. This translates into CASSDRASIPDTQYF.